These 10 T cell receptor beta chains were all obtained from the same sample, sequenced in a study of CD8 T cells in Susac syndrome. Reverse transcription of roughly 0.5 to 1 ug RNA was carried out with random hexamers. TCRdb redid the calling of the immunoSEQ multiplex PCR reads with MiXCR, one entry per CDR3 protein. The table lists roughly 150,000 distinct CDR3 sequences, around 94% of them singletons. Sequencing was performed on CD4+ T cells from PBMCs. Receptor source: a human donor with multiple sclerosis.

Turning to this clonotype: The junction and the germline gene differ at one end; a read error may be behind it. The genes are TRBV15 and TRBJ1-1; D possibly corresponds to TRBD1 (6 bases). This CDR3 spans 15 amino acids. The V gene's germline CDR1 is LNHNV and CDR2 YYDKDF (reference sequence). The chain's CDR3 is CATSRARGLKTEAFF. DNA of the CDR3: TGTGCCACCAGCAGAGCTCGGGGGCTGAAGACTGAAGCTTTCTTT.

The chain combines TRBV12-3 or TRBV12-4 with TRBJ1-2; D unresolved. The length of the CDR3 is 12 residues. V lost 5 bases, J lost 5 bases, and 9 bases lay in between. The CDR3 here is CASSTRWYGYTF. CDR3 nucleotides: TGTGCCAGCAGTACCAGATGGTATGGCTACACCTTC.

The chain employs TRBV28 and TRBJ1-1; TRBD1 might be the D (5 bases). The CDR3 runs 14 residues. Germline V gene sequence: CDR1 MDHEN, CDR2 SYDVKM. V gave up 6 bases and J gave up 0 bases, with 11 bases separating them. The CDR3 region has the DNA TGTGCCAGCAGCCGTGGGACGGTGAACACTGAAGCTTTCTTT. It is translated as CASSRGTVNTEAFF.

The chain combines TRBV2 with TRBJ2-5; 8 bases are shared with TRBD2. The length of the CDR3 is 12 residues. V was clipped by 10 bases and J by 1 base; unmatched bases: 2. Germline loops: CDR1 SNHLY, CDR2 FYNNEI. The CDR3 loop reads CATGRAQETQYF. For the CDR3, the DNA is TGTGCCACCGGGAGGGCCCAAGAGACCCAGTACTTC.

This sequence joins TRBV3-1 and TRBJ2-1; perhaps TRBD2 as D (7 bases). The CDR3 contains 17 residues. Germline V lookup: CDR1 LGHDT, CDR2 YNNKEL (reference sequence). Trimming stripped 2 bases from V and 12 bases from J, with 26 bases between. CDR3 DNA sequence: TGTGCCAGCAGCCAACCGTCGGGGCGGGGGCCCTTAATGGGGCAGTTCTTC. Amino acid sequence: CASSQPSGRGPLMGQFF.

J is TRBJ2-1 and V is TRBV3-1; D gene ambiguous. Trimming took off 5 bases at V and 10 bases at J, with 15 bases between the two ends. Germline V gives CDR1 LGHDT, CDR2 YNNKEL (reference sequence). The CDR3 totals 13 residues. The chain's CDR3 is CASSATRVNEQFF. CDR3 sequence (DNA): TGTGCCAGCAGCGCTACCCGGGTCAACGAGCAGTTCTTC.

The V and J genes are TRBV14 and TRBJ1-1; D is ambiguous. This CDR3 is 16 amino acids long. CDR1 SGHDN and CDR2 FVKESK come from the germline V gene. The V end was cut by 3 bases, the J end by 4 bases, with 18 bases between. CDR3 in DNA: TGTGCCAGCAGCCACAGCAGGAAACCCACGTTCACTGAAGCTTTCTTT. Its translation is CASSHSRKPTFTEAFF.

This chain links TRBV7-9 with TRBJ2-1; D possibly corresponds to TRBD2 (6 bases). The CDR3 spans 17 residues. The V end lost 5 bases, the J end lost 0 bases, and 17 bases lay between the germline ends. Per germline, CDR1 SEHNR and CDR2 FQNEAQ (reference sequence). CDR3 sequence: CASSPTIAESSYNEQFF. As DNA, the CDR3 is TGTGCCAGCAGCCCGACTATAGCGGAGAGCTCCTACAATGAGCAGTTCTTC.

This clonotype occurred a few times. The chain is built from TRBV7-9 and TRBJ2-1; TRBD2 matches at 8 bases. The CDR3 contains 13 residues. Germline lookup yields CDR1 SEHNR and CDR2 FQNEAQ (reference sequence). V lost 4 bases and J lost 8; bases outside the gene matches: 4. The CDR3 region is CASSSQAGDEQFF. The CDR3 coding sequence is TGTGCCAGCAGCTCCCAAGCGGGAGATGAGCAGTTCTTC.

This sequence joins TRBV29-1 and TRBJ2-1; D perhaps matches TRBD1 (5 bases). CDR3 length: 15 amino acids. V was pared by 6 bases and J by 0 bases, with 15 bases between. CDR1 is SQVTM, CDR2 ANQGSEA, per germline. The chain's CDR3 is CSVPVGASSYNEQFF. Here the CDR3 DNA reads TGCAGCGTCCCGGTAGGGGCCTCCTCCTACAATGAGCAGTTCTTC.